This entry lists 17 T cell receptor beta chains sequenced from one sample in a study of Ad26.COV2.S vaccination and SARS-CoV-2 variants. Specified treatment: 15 to 20 received Ad26.COV2.S at low or high dose, single or two shots; several received placebo; per-sample allocation not given. Samples came from day 63 after the first vaccine or placebo injection. The data were produced by immunoSEQ multiplex PCR, yet TCRdb's version contains in-frame clones alone and is incomplete. Of around 250,000 clones listed, about 83% are singletons. Sequenced here: peripheral blood, sampled in a trial of Ad26.COV2.S vaccine versus placebo. The receptors come from a person aged 18 to 59 who received the Ad26.COV2.S COVID-19 vaccine or a placebo.

The CDR3 coding sequence is TGTGCCTGGAGTCCTAGCGGGGCTATTATGGACGAGCAGTACTTC. Residues: CAWSPSGAIMDEQYF. The genes are TRBV30 and TRBJ2-7, with TRBD2 matching 9 bases. Germline V CDR1 and CDR2: GTSNPN, SVGIG (reference sequence). V lost 2 bases, J lost 5 bases, and 10 bases stayed unmatched. The CDR3 covers 15 residues.

This clone was detected only a few times. The chain employs TRBV2 and TRBJ2-2; 12 nucleotides agree with TRBD2. This CDR3 has 15 amino acids. The trim removed 5 bases at V and 5 bases at J, leaving 3 bases unmatched. CDR1 and CDR2 (germline): SNHLY, FYNNEI. CDR3 bases: TGTGCCAGCAGTCTAGCGGGAGGGGGGACCGGGGAGCTGTTTTTT. It yields the protein CASSLAGGGTGELFF.

V and J are TRBV11-1 and TRBJ1-5, with 7 positions matching TRBD1. V was clipped by 5 bases and J by 0 bases; unmatched bases: 7. Germline V gives CDR1 SGHAT, CDR2 FQDESV (reference sequence). The CDR3 has 16 amino acids. Here the CDR3 reads CASSPRTGDSNQPQHF. For the CDR3, the DNA is TGTGCCAGCAGCCCGAGGACAGGAGATAGCAATCAGCCCCAGCATTTT.

This chain joins TRBV18 and TRBJ1-1; 8 positions match TRBD1. Trimming took 4 bases from V and 0 from J; bases not matched to a gene: 10. Germline values: CDR1 KGHSH, CDR2 LQKENI. This CDR3 region has 17 residues. CDR3 sequence (DNA): TGTGCCAGCTCACGTTATGTCGGGACAGGCATGAACACTGAAGCTTTCTTT. Protein product: CASSRYVGTGMNTEAFF.

This clone has just one count. The V gene is TRBV10-3, the J gene TRBJ2-2, with D unresolved. With 4 bases removed from V and 0 bases from J, the gap between germline ends came to 6 bases. Per the germline V gene, CDR1 is ENHRY and CDR2 is SYGVKD. The CDR3 contains 14 residues. The CDR3: CAISVTANTGELFF. The CDR3 DNA reads as TGTGCCATCAGTGTCACTGCGAACACCGGGGAGCTGTTTTTT.

The rearrangement uses TRBV7-2 and TRBJ1-1, with 10 bases that match TRBD1. CDR1 SGHTA and CDR2 FQGNSA come from the germline V gene. With 6 bases clipped from V and 5 bases from J, the junction kept 3 bases outside the gene matches. The CDR3 is 13 residues long. CDR3 residues: CASRRTGGTEAFF. DNA for the CDR3: TGTGCCAGCAGAAGGACAGGGGGGACTGAAGCTTTCTTT. Using reference TRBV7-2 and TRBJ1-1 for the parts outside the CDR3, the full variable domain is GAGVSQSPSNKVTEKGKDVELRCDPISGHTALYWYRQSLGQGLEFLIYFQGNSAPDKSGLPSDRFSAERTGGSVSTLTIQRTQQEDSAVYLCASRRTGGTEAFFGQGTRLTVV.

The chain has TRBV2 and TRBJ1-6; D is ambiguous. This CDR3 comprises 15 residues. CDR1 and CDR2 (germline): SNHLY, FYNNEI. V was shortened by 0 bases and J by 7 bases, with 10 bases between the two germline ends. The DNA of the CDR3 is TGTGCCAGCAGTGAAGCGCTTCGTAGGAATTCACCCCTCCACTTT. The encoded protein is CASSEALRRNSPLHF.

The chain employs TRBV7-2 and TRBJ2-1, with TRBD1 identical over 8 bases. The CDR3 length is 13 residues. Germline V gene data show CDR1 as SGHTA and CDR2 as FQGNSA. The ends lost 4 bases at V and 12 bases at J; junction bases unmatched: 8. CDR3 sequence (DNA): TGTGCCAGCAGCTCCTCAGGGGGCTCAGGGCAGTTCTTC. It translates to CASSSSGGSGQFF. Full variable domain (rest looked up from reference TRBV7-2 and TRBJ2-1): GAGVSQSPSNKVTEKGKDVELRCDPISGHTALYWYRQSLGQGLEFLIYFQGNSAPDKSGLPSDRFSAERTGGSVSTLTIQRTQQEDSAVYLCASSSSGGSGQFFGPGTRLTVL.

The rearrangement uses TRBV5-4 and TRBJ2-2; D is possibly TRBD2 (5 bases). The germline gives CDR1 SGHNT, CDR2 YYREEE (reference sequence). CDR3 length: 13 amino acids. The V and J ends lost 4 bases and 6 bases respectively, with 10 bases between them. CDR3: CASSKDSPGELFF. Here the CDR3 DNA reads TGTGCCAGCAGCAAGGACTCCCCCGGGGAGCTGTTTTTT.

The J gene is TRBJ1-1, the V gene TRBV28, with TRBD1 as a possible D gene (6 bases). Germline CDR1 reads MDHEN; CDR2 reads SYDVKM. The CDR3 has 16 residues. Trimming shortened V by 4 bases and J by 0 bases, and 15 bases separated the two germline ends. Written as DNA, the CDR3 is TGTGCCAGCAGTTCGTACAGGGTAGGGATGAACACTGAAGCTTTCTTT. This gives the protein CASSSYRVGMNTEAFF.

The V call is TRBV27, the J call TRBJ2-5; a weak D match, TRBD2 (6 bases). The V gene's germline CDR1 is MNHEY and CDR2 SMNVEV (reference sequence). The CDR3 contains 13 residues. V was shortened by 3 bases and J by 4 bases, with 9 bases between the two germline ends. The CDR3 nucleotides read TGTGCCAGCAGTTTTGCGGGGACAGAGACCCAGTACTTC. Encoded protein: CASSFAGTETQYF.

The J gene is TRBJ2-1, the V gene TRBV4-1; D ambiguous. Trimming removed 2 bases from V and 10 bases from J, with 12 bases in between. The CDR3 consists of 13 residues. The germline V gene has CDR1 MGHRA and CDR2 YSYEKL. The CDR3 sequence: CASSQPPIGEQFF. The CDR3 nucleotides are TGCGCCAGCAGCCAACCCCCTATAGGGGAGCAGTTCTTC.

This chain links TRBV6-1 with TRBJ1-5; no clear D. Deletions cut 4 bases from V and 4 bases from J, with 17 bases between. From germline, CDR1 is MNHNS and CDR2 SASEGT. The CDR3 loop spans 16 amino acids. Written as DNA, the CDR3 is TGTGCCAGCAGTGTGGGAGAGGGAGACCTTAATCAGCCCCAGCATTTT. This gives the protein CASSVGEGDLNQPQHF.

The gene calls are TRBV19 and TRBJ2-5, with a weak D call TRBD2 (6 bases). The CDR3 runs to 14 residues. Trimming left V 3 bases short and J 2 bases short, with 10 bases between. The V gene's germline CDR1 is LNHDA and CDR2 SQIVND (reference sequence). The CDR3 loop is CASSIGSTQETQYF. Here the CDR3 DNA reads TGTGCCAGTAGTATCGGGAGTACTCAAGAGACCCAGTACTTC.

This clone came up once. This sequence joins TRBV4-3 and TRBJ2-2; 13 bases align to TRBD2. After removal of 1 base from V and 1 base from J, the junction contained 3 bases not matched to a gene. Germline V lookup: CDR1 LGHNA, CDR2 YSLEER. The CDR3 runs to 18 residues. CDR3 region: CASSQVTSGRGNTGELFF. The CDR3 DNA reads as TGCGCCAGCAGCCAAGTAACTAGCGGGAGGGGGAACACCGGGGAGCTGTTTTTT.

The chain joins TRBV3-1 (or the pseudogene TRBV3-2) to TRBJ2-7, with TRBD1 matching over 9 bases. V was clipped by 1 base and J by 1 base; unmatched bases: 14. CDR1 LGHDT and CDR2 YNNKEL come from the germline V gene (reference sequence). This CDR3 is built from 19 residues. This CDR3 is CASSQAPRARTGASYEQYV. The CDR3 DNA sequence: TGTGCCAGCAGCCAAGCCCCTAGGGCGAGGACAGGGGCGTCCTACGAGCAGTACGTC.

The rearrangement links TRBV18 to TRBJ2-3; tentative D call: TRBD2 (5 bases). The CDR3 runs 15 residues. Trimming removed 2 bases at V and 7 bases at J, with 16 bases between. Germline V gene data show CDR1 as KGHSH and CDR2 as LQKENI. CDR3 DNA sequence: TGTGCCAGCTCACCAACGGGTGGAGGATATAATACGCAGTATTTT. This sequence encodes CASSPTGGGYNTQYF. Looking up the rest from reference TRBV18 and TRBJ2-3 gives the full variable domain: NAGVMQNPRHLVRRRGQEARLRCSPMKGHSHVYWYRQLPEEGLKFMVYLQKENIIDESGMPKERFSAEFPKEGPSILRIQQVVRGDSAAYFCASSPTGGGYNTQYFGPGTRLTVL.